The clone carrying this T cell receptor beta chain turned up a few times. This entry is derived from a study of OX40 agonist ivuxolimab in advanced cancers. CDR3 size: 15 residues. CDR1 LNHDA and CDR2 SQIVND come from the germline V gene (reference sequence). V was clipped by 3 bases and J by 5 bases; unmatched bases: 5. Sequencing used immunoSEQ multiplex PCR; TCRdb keeps in-frame clones, though not all of them. The sample lists tens of thousands of clones, about 87% seen once, with 25% to 35% in the top ten. The V gene is TRBV19, the J gene TRBJ2-2; 8 bases line up with TRBD2. The sample consisted of CD4+ or CD8+ T cells sorted from blood, taken in a trial of the OX40 agonist ivuxolimab. This TCR derives from an adult with an advanced solid tumor such as melanoma, head and neck, liver or kidney cancer. CDR3 amino acids: CASSMGVAGTGELFF. CDR3 nucleotides: TGTGCCAGTAGTATGGGGGTAGCGGGGACCGGGGAGCTGTTTTTT.